Following are 27 T cell receptor beta chains from one sample sequenced in a study of blood T cell repertoires in COVID-19. Clones were read by immunoSEQ multiplex PCR, and TCRdb kept only the in-frame ones, dropping some. The sample yields under 85,000 clones, around nine tenths seen once. The sequencing input was peripheral blood. These receptors were taken from a man between 65 and 80 years old with active or convalescent COVID-19.

The V and J genes are TRBV9 and TRBJ2-7, with D perhaps TRBD1 (5 bases). The V end lost 0 bases, the J end lost 6 bases, and 19 bases lay between the germline ends. The germline gives CDR1 SGDLS, CDR2 YYNGEE. The CDR3 extends over 16 amino acids. CDR3 residues: CASSVDPGNFRVEQYF. The DNA for the CDR3 is TGTGCCAGCAGCGTAGATCCAGGGAACTTCCGAGTCGAGCAGTACTTC. The entire variable domain, with the rest obtained from reference TRBV9 and TRBJ2-7, is as follows: DSGVTQTPKHLITATGQRVTLRCSPRSGDLSVYWYQQSLDQGLQFLIQYYNGEERAKGNILERFSAQQFPDLHSELNLSSLELGDSALYFCASSVDPGNFRVEQYFGPGTRLTVT.

V usage is TRBV3-1 (or the pseudogene TRBV3-2) and J usage is TRBJ1-4; D is uncertain. V was pared by 4 bases and J by 13 bases, with 13 bases between. The CDR3 length is 12 residues. The V gene's germline CDR1 is LGHDT and CDR2 YNNKEL (reference sequence). The CDR3 loop is CASSPNRQSLFF. For the CDR3, the DNA is TGTGCCAGCAGCCCGAACAGACAATCACTGTTTTTT.

This clone showed up just a few times. The gene calls are TRBV7-8 and TRBJ1-4, with D uncertain. Trimming removed 2 bases from V and 7 bases from J, with 14 bases in between. This CDR3 is 15 amino acids long. The germline V gene encodes CDR1 SGHVS and CDR2 FQNEAQ. The CDR3 protein is CASSLLSGLGEKLFF. In DNA form, the CDR3 reads TGTGCCAGCAGCTTATTGTCAGGTCTCGGTGAAAAACTGTTTTTT.

The chain recombines TRBV24-1 with TRBJ1-2; D is unresolved. There are 13 residues in the CDR3. Germline V gives CDR1 KGHDR, CDR2 SFDVKD. V lost 0 bases and J lost 5, with 6 bases in between. In DNA form, the CDR3 reads TGTGCCACCAGTGATTTGAGCGGGTATGGCTACACCTTC. Its translation is CATSDLSGYGYTF.

This clone was picked up one time. The chain combines TRBV6-1 with TRBJ2-5, with unresolved D. CDR3 length: 15 residues. Germline CDR1 reads MNHNS; CDR2 reads SASEGT. V lost 1 base and J 5 bases, leaving 14 bases between the germline ends. DNA for the CDR3: TGTGCCAGCAGTGAAGGAGTCCTACCGCGGGAGACCCAGTACTTC. It specifies CASSEGVLPRETQYF.

The chain is built from TRBV19 and TRBJ2-1; 9 bases map to TRBD2. The CDR3 contains 17 residues. Unmatched junction bases numbered 14, after V lost 5 bases and J lost 6 bases. In germline, CDR1 is LNHDA, CDR2 SQIVND (reference sequence). The DNA of the CDR3 is TGTGCCAGTAGTCCCCGCAGGGCTAGCGGGATCGGCAATGAGCAGTTCTTC. Protein: CASSPRRASGIGNEQFF.

This chain connects TRBV28 to TRBJ1-4; 7 bases align to TRBD1. CDR1 and CDR2 from the germline V gene are MDHEN and SYDVKM. The CDR3 runs to 15 residues. The trim removed 5 bases at V and 6 bases at J, leaving 9 bases unmatched. The CDR3 region is CASSPRDRRHEKLFF. Here the CDR3 DNA reads TGTGCCAGCAGTCCTAGGGACAGAAGGCATGAAAAACTGTTTTTT. The entire variable domain, with the rest obtained from reference TRBV28 and TRBJ1-4, is as follows: DVKVTQSSRYLVKRTGEKVFLECVQDMDHENMFWYRQDPGLGLRLIYFSYDVKMKEKGDIPEGYSVSREKKERFSLILESASTNQTSMYLCASSPRDRRHEKLFFGSGTQLSVL.

The rearrangement joins TRBV12-5 to TRBJ2-1, with 10 bases matching TRBD1. The germline CDR1 and CDR2 sequences are LGHNT and FRNRAP. The CDR3 length is 19 residues. V shed 1 base, J shed 4 bases, and the junction held 13 bases outside the gene matches. This CDR3 is CASGLGGTLDRGRYNEQFF. CDR3 nucleotides: TGTGCTAGTGGTTTGGGAGGGACCTTGGACAGGGGGAGGTACAATGAGCAGTTCTTC.

The V gene is TRBV7-2, the J gene TRBJ2-3, with a weak D call TRBD2 (5 bases). The CDR3 runs 15 residues. The germline gives CDR1 SGHTA, CDR2 FQGNSA. The V gene lost 0 bases and the J gene lost 0 bases, with 7 bases spanning the gap. CDR3 sequence (DNA): TGTGCCAGCAGCTTAGCGAGGACTAGCACAGATACGCAGTATTTT. Its protein is CASSLARTSTDTQYF.

The chain is built from TRBV7-8 and TRBJ1-1; D remains unclear. Germline V gene data show CDR1 as SGHVS and CDR2 as FQNEAQ. The CDR3 has 14 amino acids. V dropped 5 bases and J dropped 1 base, with 11 bases sitting between them. CDR3 sequence: CASSPYRKNTEAFF. The CDR3, as DNA: TGTGCCAGCAGCCCATACAGAAAGAACACTGAAGCTTTCTTT.

J is TRBJ2-7 and V is TRBV6-5; D might be TRBD1 (5 bases). The CDR3 runs 15 residues. Germline CDR1 and CDR2: MNHEY and SVGAGI. V was trimmed by 7 bases and J by 0 bases, leaving 16 bases between them. The CDR3: CASKVLQVNSYEQYF. Written as DNA, the CDR3 is TGTGCCAGCAAGGTACTACAGGTCAACTCCTACGAGCAGTACTTC.

The genes are TRBV7-9 and TRBJ2-1; TRBD2 agrees at 8 bases. J gave up 8 bases and V 5 bases, and 8 bases lay outside the gene matches. This CDR3 spans 14 amino acids. Germline V gives CDR1 SEHNR, CDR2 FQNEAQ (reference sequence). In nucleotides, the CDR3 is TGTGCCAGCAGCCTCATGTCCGGGGGGGATGAGCAGTTCTTC. Amino acids: CASSLMSGGDEQFF.

This chain joins TRBV18 and TRBJ1-4; 11 nucleotides match TRBD1. This CDR3 has 15 residues. Germline trimming cut 0 bases from V and 13 bases from J; bases unmatched to any gene: 7. Germline CDR1 and CDR2: KGHSH and LQKENI. CDR3 region: CASSPPWTGGQPLFF. CDR3 nucleotides: TGTGCCAGCTCACCACCGTGGACAGGGGGCCAGCCACTGTTTTTT.

The chain employs TRBV5-5 and TRBJ2-1; TRBD2 aligns across 7 bases. J was trimmed by 3 bases and V by 3 bases; bases with no gene match: 6. Germline V gene data show CDR1 as SGHKS and CDR2 as YYEKEE (reference sequence). The CDR3 runs 15 residues. CDR3 amino acids: CASSSAERGYNEQFF. In DNA, the CDR3 is TGTGCCAGCAGCTCGGCGGAGCGGGGCTACAATGAGCAGTTCTTC.

V is TRBV5-1 and J is TRBJ2-1; 15 bases line up with TRBD2. The V gene's germline CDR1 is SGHRS and CDR2 YFSETQ. V lost 4 bases, J lost 2 bases, and 16 bases stayed unmatched. This CDR3 contains 21 residues. The CDR3 DNA sequence: TGCGCCAGCAGCGTCCCCTCCCCCGGGACTAGCGGGAGGAGCCCCTACAATGAGCAGTTCTTC. It codes for CASSVPSPGTSGRSPYNEQFF.

This clone was counted once. The chain's CDR3 is CSANQNTEAFF. The DNA for the CDR3 is TGCAGTGCTAATCAAAACACTGAAGCTTTCTTT. The chain couples TRBV20-1 to TRBJ1-1; D uncertain. This CDR3 is built from 11 residues. The ends were cut back, 4 bases at V and 2 bases at J, with 5 bases in the middle. CDR1 is DFQATT and CDR2 is SNEGSKA in the germline V gene (reference sequence).

The chain is built from TRBV7-3 and TRBJ2-1; the D is unclear. From germline, CDR1 is SGHTA and CDR2 FQGTGA. V lost 1 base and J lost 0, with 7 bases in between. The CDR3 extends over 15 amino acids. CDR3 bases: TGTGCCAGCAGCTTAATGTGGAGCTCCTACAATGAGCAGTTCTTC. Amino acids: CASSLMWSSYNEQFF.

The rearrangement joins TRBV6-5 to TRBJ2-5; 7 positions agree with TRBD1. Germline trimming cut 7 bases from V and 5 bases from J; bases unmatched to any gene: 7. The CDR3 has 13 residues. Germline V gene lookup returns CDR1 MNHEY and CDR2 SVGAGI. The CDR3 is CASKRGGEETQYF. In DNA, the CDR3 is TGTGCCAGCAAAAGAGGGGGCGAGGAGACCCAGTACTTC.

The chain's CDR3 is CAWSTLTGGQPQHF. Written as DNA, the CDR3 is TGTGCCTGGAGTACCCTGACAGGCGGTCAGCCCCAGCATTTT. The chain recombines TRBV30 with TRBJ1-5, with a weak D call TRBD1 (6 bases). CDR3 length: 14 amino acids. Trimming cost V 2 bases and J 6 bases, with 14 bases left between them. The germline V gene has CDR1 GTSNPN and CDR2 SVGIG (reference sequence).

V usage is TRBV6-6 and J usage is TRBJ1-2; 12 nucleotides agree with TRBD1. Germline V gives CDR1 MNHNY, CDR2 SVGAGI (reference sequence). This CDR3 region has 16 residues. Germline trimming cut 5 bases from V and 7 bases from J; bases unmatched to any gene: 11. The CDR3 DNA is TGTGCCAGCAGTCGACCGCCGGGACAGGGGGCGTTTGGCTACACCTTC. Its translation: CASSRPPGQGAFGYTF.

The chain employs TRBV4-1 and TRBJ2-1; 8 nucleotides align to TRBD2. The ends lost 4 bases at V and 2 bases at J; junction bases unmatched: 4. The CDR3 length is 15 residues. Germline V lookup: CDR1 MGHRA, CDR2 YSYEKL. CDR3 loop: CASSLSGIAYNEQFF. As DNA, the CDR3 is TGCGCCAGCAGCCTTAGCGGGATAGCCTACAATGAGCAGTTCTTC.

The CDR3 coding sequence is TGTGCCAGCAGCCACCGAGCGACAGGGGCGACAACTAATGAAAAACTGTTTTTT. Encoded protein: CASSHRATGATTNEKLFF. V and J are TRBV21-1 and TRBJ1-4; the D call in the table, TRBD1, was not verified against the DNA. TRBV21-1 is a recognized pseudogene. The CDR3 is 18 amino acids.

This chain connects TRBV19 to TRBJ1-1, with TRBD1 identical over 9 bases. With V trimmed by 8 bases and J by 6 bases, 7 bases remained unmatched. Looked up from germline, CDR1 is LNHDA and CDR2 is SQIVND (reference sequence). The CDR3 contains 13 residues. The CDR3 region is CASSTGGWSEAFF. CDR3 in DNA: TGTGCCAGTTCCACAGGGGGCTGGTCTGAAGCTTTCTTT.

CDR3 residues: CASSVPGTSGETQYF. The CDR3 DNA reads TGTGCCAGCAGCGTACCGGGGACTAGCGGGGAGACCCAGTACTTC. The chain recombines TRBV9 with TRBJ2-5; TRBD2 aligns across 12 bases. CDR3 size: 15 residues. Germline V lookup: CDR1 SGDLS, CDR2 YYNGEE. J lost 5 bases, V lost 1 base, and 3 bases had no gene match.

This sequence joins TRBV5-1 and TRBJ2-7, with 10 bases identical to TRBD2. Trimming cost V 4 bases and J 3 bases; bases outside gene matches: 10. This CDR3 spans 16 amino acids. CDR1 SGHRS and CDR2 YFSETQ come from the germline V gene. The CDR3 nucleotides read TGCGCCAGCAGCCCATCTTTAGCGGGAGGAAACTACGAGCAGTACTTC. It is translated as CASSPSLAGGNYEQYF. The entire variable domain, with the rest obtained from reference TRBV5-1 and TRBJ2-7, is as follows: KAGVTQTPRYLIKTRGQQVTLSCSPISGHRSVSWYQQTPGQGLQFLFEYFSETQRNKGNFPGRFSGRQFSNSRSEMNVSTLELGDSALYLCASSPSLAGGNYEQYFGPGTRLTVT.

This chain joins TRBV10-2 and TRBJ2-7; possible D gene TRBD1, 6 bases. Trimming took 7 bases from V and 2 from J, leaving 12 bases between them. CDR1 and CDR2 from the germline V gene are WSHSY and SAAADI. The CDR3 runs to 13 residues. CDR3 in amino acids: CASTHREPYEQYF. In nucleotides, the CDR3 is TGCGCCAGCACCCACAGGGAACCCTACGAGCAGTACTTC.

V gene TRBV29-1 combines with J gene TRBJ1-5; maybe TRBD1 (5 bases). Germline V gene sequence: CDR1 SQVTM, CDR2 ANQGSEA. The germline V and J ends were trimmed by 4 bases and 4 bases, with 23 bases remaining between them. The CDR3 is 17 amino acids. CDR3 bases: TGCAGCGTTGTGCCCTTCGGGCAAGGGGTTGGTAATCAGCCCCAGCATTTT. Amino acids: CSVVPFGQGVGNQPQHF. Looking up the rest from reference TRBV29-1 and TRBJ1-5 gives the full variable domain: SAVISQKPSRDICQRGTSLTIQCQVDSQVTMMFWYRQQPGQSLTLIATANQGSEATYESGFVIDKFPISRPNLTFSTLTVSNMSPEDSSIYLCSVVPFGQGVGNQPQHFGDGTRLSIL.